Below, 21 T cell receptor beta chains from the same sample are listed, as sequenced in a study of graft-versus-host responses after intestinal transplantation. Measured with immunoSEQ multiplex PCR; TCRdb has only the in-frame clones, and not every one. The table includes about 100,000 clones, roughly 89% detected once. Their specific antigens are unknown. The starting material was unstimulated CD4+ T cells sorted from spleen or lymph node cells, obtained before transplant. The receptors come from a human donor who was the organ donor for an intestinal transplant.

This clone was observed a handful of times. The V call is TRBV6-6, the J call TRBJ2-7; 8 bases agree with TRBD2. With 4 bases clipped from V and 3 bases from J, the junction kept 5 bases outside the gene matches. The germline gives CDR1 MNHNY, CDR2 SVGAGI (reference sequence). This CDR3 spans 14 amino acids. The CDR3 reads CASSFQGLDYEQYF. In DNA, the CDR3 is TGTGCCAGCAGTTTCCAGGGACTAGACTACGAGCAGTACTTC.

V gene TRBV13 combines with J gene TRBJ1-1; tentative D call: TRBD1 (5 bases). V gave up 3 bases and J gave up 0 bases, with 8 bases separating them. This CDR3 region has 14 residues. CDR1 PRHDT and CDR2 FYEKMQ come from the germline V gene (reference sequence). The CDR3 is CASSFGHLNTEAFF. The CDR3 region has the DNA TGTGCCAGCAGCTTTGGACACTTGAACACTGAAGCTTTCTTT.

In this sample, this clone turned up a few times. V gene TRBV5-4 combines with J gene TRBJ1-4; D is undetermined. This CDR3 spans 14 amino acids. Trimming cost V 4 bases and J 3 bases, with 10 bases left between them. Germline CDR1 reads SGHNT; CDR2 reads YYREEE (reference sequence). CDR3 DNA sequence: TGTGCCAGCAGCCGGGAAAGTGCTAATGAAAAACTGTTTTTT. It codes for CASSRESANEKLFF.

The chain recombines TRBV16 with TRBJ2-7; D is unresolved. Germline V gene lookup returns CDR1 KGHSY and CDR2 FQNENV. The CDR3 has 15 residues. V lost 6 bases, J lost 3 bases, and 18 bases lay in between. The CDR3 nucleotides read TGTGCCAGCAGTCGCCGGTCGGGTGGTCTCTACGAGCAGTACTTC. It is translated as CASSRRSGGLYEQYF.

This chain links TRBV27 with TRBJ2-1; 7 positions agree with TRBD2. Germline trimming cut 1 base from V and 0 bases from J; bases unmatched to any gene: 6. The CDR3 runs to 17 residues. Germline-derived CDR1 and CDR2 are MNHEY and SMNVEV (reference sequence). For the CDR3, the DNA is TGTGCCAGCAGTTTATTTCCAGCGGGAAGCTCCTACAATGAGCAGTTCTTC. Amino acid sequence: CASSLFPAGSSYNEQFF.

The gene calls are TRBV5-1 and TRBJ2-7, with TRBD2 matching 8 bases. This CDR3 is 15 amino acids long. The germline CDR1 and CDR2 sequences are SGHRS and YFSETQ. V lost 4 bases, J lost 0 bases, and 6 bases stayed unmatched. Here the CDR3 reads CASSRERGYSYEQYF. The CDR3 nucleotides read TGCGCCAGCAGCAGGGAGCGGGGGTACTCCTACGAGCAGTACTTC.

The count of this clone is one. V usage is TRBV13 and J usage is TRBJ2-3; 9 nucleotides agree with TRBD1. The germline CDR1 and CDR2 sequences are PRHDT and FYEKMQ (reference sequence). V lost 5 bases to trimming and J lost 2 bases; unmatched junction nucleotides: 5. The CDR3 length is 15 residues. The CDR3 DNA follows: TGTGCCAGCAGCCCCGACAGGGGGAACACAGATACGCAGTATTTT. Translating gives CASSPDRGNTDTQYF. Filled out from reference TRBV13 and TRBJ2-3, the complete variable domain reads AAGVIQSPRHLIKEKRETATLKCYPIPRHDTVYWYQQGPGQDPQFLISFYEKMQSDKGSIPDRFSAQQFSDYHSELNMSSLELGDSALYFCASSPDRGNTDTQYFGPGTRLTVL.

The V and J genes are TRBV30 and TRBJ2-5; 9 bases agree with TRBD1. The length of the CDR3 is 14 residues. The V and J ends lost 3 bases and 9 bases, in that order; junction bases with no gene match: 11. In germline, CDR1 is GTSNPN, CDR2 SVGIG (reference sequence). CDR3 bases: TGTGCCTGGAGATATCCCGACAGGGGGGAGGCCCAGTACTTC. It specifies CAWRYPDRGEAQYF.

In DNA form, the CDR3 reads TGTGCCAGCAGTTTGACTAGCGGGGACTACAATGAGCAGTTCTTC. It is translated as CASSLTSGDYNEQFF. The genes are TRBV7-3 and TRBJ2-1, with 11 bases identical to TRBD2. The CDR3 is 15 residues long. Per the germline V gene, CDR1 is SGHTA and CDR2 is FQGTGA. J was trimmed by 3 bases and V by 6 bases; bases with no gene match: 4.

This chain links TRBV27 with TRBJ1-2, with D possibly matching TRBD1 (5 bases). The V gene lost 4 bases and the J gene lost 4 bases, with 19 bases spanning the gap. Germline-derived CDR1 and CDR2 are MNHEY and SMNVEV (reference sequence). The CDR3 runs 16 residues. The CDR3, as DNA: TGTGCCAGCAGTTCTGTGGGAGGAGGGGAAGTCTATGGCTACACCTTC. Its translation is CASSSVGGGEVYGYTF.

The chain has TRBV5-1 and TRBJ1-1; TRBD1 might be the D (6 bases). In germline, CDR1 is SGHRS, CDR2 YFSETQ. The V gene lost 7 bases and the J gene lost 5 bases, with 15 bases spanning the gap. The CDR3 spans 13 residues. CDR3 amino acids: CASHSAGVTEAFF. The CDR3 coding sequence is TGCGCCAGCCATTCCGCAGGGGTAACTGAAGCTTTCTTT.

This clone was seen a handful of times. The chain couples TRBV10-3 to TRBJ1-2, with 9 bases fitting TRBD1. Trimming cost V 3 bases and J 7 bases; bases outside gene matches: 6. This CDR3 comprises 14 residues. Germline CDR1 ENHRY, CDR2 SYGVKD. The CDR3 coding sequence is TGTGCCATCAGTGAAACAGGGGGCGTCTTTGGCTACACCTTC. Its protein is CAISETGGVFGYTF.

The V call is TRBV4-2, the J call TRBJ2-3; 11 bases map to TRBD2. V shed 4 bases, J shed 1 base, and the junction held 1 base outside the gene matches. In germline, CDR1 is LGHNA, CDR2 YNFKEQ. This CDR3 spans 15 amino acids. The CDR3 here is CASSPLAGGTDTQYF. The CDR3 DNA follows: TGTGCCAGCAGCCCACTAGCGGGGGGCACAGATACGCAGTATTTT.

This clone was seen more than once but under ten times. V and J are TRBV5-1 and TRBJ1-1; D remains unclear. CDR3 length: 15 amino acids. Per the germline V gene, CDR1 is SGHRS and CDR2 is YFSETQ. V was pared by 8 bases and J by 3 bases, with 20 bases between. The CDR3 region has the DNA TGCGCCAGTACCCTCGTCTCCACCACTTACACTGAAGCTTTCTTT. Translating it yields CASTLVSTTYTEAFF.

The chain has TRBV7-2 and TRBJ2-1; 9 nucleotides align to TRBD2. With 1 base clipped from V and 6 bases from J, the junction kept 7 bases outside the gene matches. The CDR3 totals 16 residues. Germline assignment: CDR1 SGHTA and CDR2 FQGNSA. CDR3 residues: CASSLDSAGGPNEQFF. In nucleotides, the CDR3 is TGTGCCAGCAGCTTAGACTCGGCGGGGGGGCCCAATGAGCAGTTCTTC.

This chain joins TRBV5-1 and TRBJ2-3, with 15 bases that match TRBD2. With 0 bases clipped from V and 0 bases from J, the junction kept 2 bases outside the gene matches. CDR3 length: 18 amino acids. Germline CDR1 is SGHRS and CDR2 is YFSETQ. CDR3 residues: CASSLGTSGGASTDTQYF. Here the CDR3 DNA reads TGCGCCAGCAGCTTGGGGACTAGCGGGGGGGCTAGCACAGATACGCAGTATTTT.

CDR3 region: CASSVVGDTIYF. CDR3 nucleotides: TGTGCCAGCAGCGTAGTCGGAGACACCATATATTTT. V is TRBV9 and J is TRBJ1-3; D is unresolved. CDR1 and CDR2 from the germline V gene are SGDLS and YYNGEE. Trimming took off 0 bases at V and 8 bases at J, with 6 bases between the two ends. CDR3 size: 12 residues.

This clone has a single count. V is TRBV18 and J is TRBJ2-7; 7 positions agree with TRBD2. The CDR3 totals 16 residues. Germline CDR1 and CDR2: KGHSH and LQKENI. The V gene end was trimmed by 3 bases and the J gene end by 0 bases; junction bases not matched to a gene: 8. CDR3 protein: CASSPPGGGGSYEQYF. The CDR3 DNA is TGTGCCAGCTCACCTCCTGGGGGGGGTGGCTCCTACGAGCAGTACTTC.

This clone was seen a single time. V gene TRBV6-5 combines with J gene TRBJ1-1, with D possibly matching TRBD1 (5 bases). The germline V gene encodes CDR1 MNHEY and CDR2 SVGAGI. The CDR3 spans 14 residues. Trimming pared 6 bases from V and 5 bases from J, leaving 16 bases between. The DNA for the CDR3 is TGTGCCAGCAGACCGCAGGGCAGAGGTACTGAAGCTTTCTTT. It yields the protein CASRPQGRGTEAFF.

V gene TRBV7-9 combines with J gene TRBJ1-1; D gene ambiguous. Germline values: CDR1 SEHNR, CDR2 FQNEAQ (reference sequence). This CDR3 spans 14 amino acids. V lost 5 bases and J lost 2, with 12 bases in between. The CDR3 loop is CASSPLGRNTEAFF. DNA of the CDR3: TGTGCCAGCAGCCCCCTGGGGAGAAACACTGAAGCTTTCTTT.

The DNA for the CDR3 is TGTGCCAGCAGTGTAACAGTCACCACCTTC. Translated, it gives CASSVTVTTF. This rearrangement joins TRBV2 to TRBJ1-2, with D uncertain. Looked up from germline, CDR1 is SNHLY and CDR2 is FYNNEI. The V end was cut by 4 bases, the J end by 13 bases, with 10 bases between. The CDR3 extends over 10 amino acids.